This TCR beta chain was sequenced during a study of glioma-infiltrating T cells after dendritic cell vaccination. Study in general: Glioblastoma patients came from Phase I and II dendritic cell vaccination trials.

The CDR3 covers 16 residues. The trim removed 3 bases at V and 3 bases at J, leaving 6 bases unmatched. Germline loops: CDR1 MGHRA, CDR2 YSYEKL. The immunoSEQ assay amplified TCRB CDR3 from up to roughly 2 ug DNA. The repertoire was sequenced with immunoSEQ multiplex PCR; TCRdb's copy has only in-frame clones and lacks some. The repertoire holds about 95,000 clones, with over 75% as singletons. The TCR comes from a human donor with glioblastoma. The V call is TRBV4-1, the J call TRBJ2-2; 8 positions agree with TRBD2. The sample here was blood, taken before dendritic cell vaccination. The CDR3 DNA is TGCGCCAGCAGCCACTCCAGCGGGGGAGACACCGGGGAGCTGTTTTTT. Translation gives CASSHSSGGDTGELFF.